A selection of T cell receptor beta chains follows, all from one sample in a study of blood T cells in healthy people across ages. TCRdb passed the 5' RACE reads through MiXCR, listing each CDR3 protein once. The sample shows more than 900,000 distinct CDR3 sequences, approximately 32% of them seen only once. This sample also belongs to another study, concerning T cells of mothers and their children.

Sequences were obtained from blood. The receptors stem from a woman aged 40 to 49 in good health. CDR3s include the opening cysteine and the closing phenylalanine or tryptophan. A D gene is named only where the DNA matches it firmly. The size entry is marked missing in some rows and otherwise reads once, few, many or a size class.

j_call cdr3_length d_call clone_size v_call cdr3_nt cdr3_aa
TRBJ1-1 16 NA NA TRBV20-1 TGCAGTGCTAGAGATTTGGGGAGGGCGGTGAACACTGAAGCTTTCTTT CSARDLGRAVNTEAFF
TRBJ2-5 18 TRBD2 NA TRBV11-2 TGTGCCAGCAGCTTAGATTCGGTACTAGCGGGGCCTCAAGAGACCCAGTACTTC CASSLDSVLAGPQETQYF
TRBJ1-2 14 NA few TRBV9 TGTGCCAGCAAGGGACTGCGGGGAGTTGGTGGCTACACCTTC CASKGLRGVGGYTF
TRBJ2-3 15 NA NA TRBV3-1 TGTGCCGGCAGCCCTCAGGGGCAGGGCACAGATACGCAGTATTTT CAGSPQGQGTDTQYF
TRBJ2-5 15 TRBD1 many TRBV19 TGTGCCAGTCGAAGATTCGACAGGGTGGGAGAGACCCAGTACTTC CASRRFDRVGETQYF
TRBJ2-3 13 NA once TRBV7-9 TGTGCCAGCGGGGACACTTTAACCTACGAGCAGTATTTT CASGDTLTYEQYF
TRBJ2-7 13 TRBD2 few TRBV20-1 TGCAGTGCTAGTGAAACTAGCGCCTACGAGCAGTACTTC CSASETSAYEQYF
TRBJ2-1 14 NA many TRBV7-2 TGTGCCAGCAGCTTAGTCCGAGGGCGGGATGAGCAGTTCTTC CASSLVRGRDEQFF
TRBJ1-5 14 NA few TRBV20-1 TGCAGTGCCGTTACCAACAGGGTTGGACAGCCCCAGCATTTT CSAVTNRVGQPQHF
TRBJ1-1 15 TRBD1 NA TRBV29-1 TGCAGCGTTAAAGACAAAGGGGGCGCGAACACTGAAGCTTTCTTT CSVKDKGGANTEAFF
TRBJ1-2 14 NA many TRBV20-1 TGCAGTGCCCCCGGGACACCCGGGAGCTATGGCTACACCTTC CSAPGTPGSYGYTF
TRBJ2-7 14 TRBD1 NA TRBV6-2/TRBV6-3 TGTGCCAGCAGCTACGCCGGGACAGGCTACGAGCAGTACTTC CASSYAGTGYEQYF
TRBJ2-1 19 NA many TRBV7-3 TGTGCCAGCAGCTCCCGGGGGCAGCGGTCGGGGGACTACTACAATGAGCAGTTCTTC CASSSRGQRSGDYYNEQFF
TRBJ2-3 15 TRBD2 NA TRBV6-1 TGTGCCAGCAGTGTCCGACTAGCCGCGACAGATACGCAGTATTTT CASSVRLAATDTQYF
TRBJ2-1 15 NA NA TRBV6-6 TGTGCCAGCAGTTACAGGCAGCCCGCTTTGGATGAGCAGTTCTTC CASSYRQPALDEQFF
TRBJ2-5 13 NA few TRBV5-1 TGCGCCAGCAGCTTGACAGGGATTGAGACCCAGTACTTC CASSLTGIETQYF
TRBJ2-2 15 NA many TRBV7-2 TGCGCCAGCAGCCTACGACTAGCGAACACCGGGGAGCTGTTTTTT CASSLRLANTGELFF
TRBJ2-1 16 NA many TRBV27 TGTGCCAGCAGTTTTGGAGGACTGGGTAGGGTAGGCGAGCAGTTCTTC CASSFGGLGRVGEQFF
TRBJ1-6 14 NA many TRBV12-3/TRBV12-4 TGTGCCAGCAGTTACATTAGCCATAATTCACCCCTCCACTTT CASSYISHNSPLHF
TRBJ1-2 12 TRBD1 many TRBV29-1 TGCAGCGTCGGGACAGGGGCGGAGGGCTACACCTTC CSVGTGAEGYTF
TRBJ2-2 16 NA NA TRBV19 TGTGCCAGTAAAGCGAGGGACTTCTGGAACACCGGGGAGCTGTTTTTT CASKARDFWNTGELFF
TRBJ2-3 17 NA NA TRBV7-6 TGTGCCAGCAGCCTGGCGAGGGTCCTCCGGGGTCCAGATACGCAGTATTTT CASSLARVLRGPDTQYF
TRBJ1-5 17 TRBD1 NA TRBV6-1 TGTGCCACCCTCCCCCGGACAGGGGCCTATAGCAATCAGCCCCAGCATTTT CATLPRTGAYSNQPQHF
TRBJ2-3 16 NA few TRBV7-9 TGTGCCAGCAGCTTAAGGGACGCCCCGGACGCAGATACGCAGTATTTT CASSLRDAPDADTQYF
TRBJ2-5 13 NA NA TRBV7-7 TGTGCTAGCAGCTTCCAAACAGGGGAGACCCAGTACTTC CASSFQTGETQYF
TRBJ1-4 15 TRBD1 NA TRBV20-1 TGCAGTGCTAAGTTCCAGGGGGCAACTAATGAAAAACTGTTTTTT CSAKFQGATNEKLFF
TRBJ1-4 13 NA NA TRBV29-1 TGCAGCGTTGCGGAGACTGTTAATGAAAAACTGTTTTTT CSVAETVNEKLFF
TRBJ2-4 15 NA many TRBV3-1 TGTGCCAGCAGCATGGACGTCCTAGCCAAAAACATTCAGTACTTC CASSMDVLAKNIQYF
TRBJ1-5 15 TRBD1 NA TRBV3-1 TGTGCCAGCAGCCAAGGGGGACAGGGAGATCAGCCCCAGCATTTT CASSQGGQGDQPQHF
TRBJ1-3 13 TRBD1 NA TRBV5-1 TGCGCCAGCAGCGGACAGGGTTATGGCACCATATATTTT CASSGQGYGTIYF
TRBJ1-2 15 NA NA TRBV5-1 TGCGCCAGCAGCTCCGACCTGGCTGACAACTATGGCTACACCTTC CASSSDLADNYGYTF
TRBJ2-7 15 TRBD1 many TRBV4-1 TGCGCCAGCAGATCCGTGGCAGGGGGTCCCCAGGAGCAGTACTTC CASRSVAGGPQEQYF
TRBJ1-5 13 TRBD1 few TRBV28 TGTGCCAGCAGACGGGACAGGGTTCAGCCCCAGCATTTT CASRRDRVQPQHF
TRBJ2-5 12 TRBD1 many TRBV6-5 TGTGCCAGCGGACAGGGGGTCGAGACCCAGTACTTC CASGQGVETQYF
TRBJ1-5 16 NA NA TRBV4-2 TGTGCCAGCAGCCAAGATTTGGACGGATACAATCAGCCCCAGCATTTT CASSQDLDGYNQPQHF
TRBJ1-4 14 TRBD1 few TRBV27 TGTGCCGGCAGGACCCACGGACAGGGAGAAAAACTGTTTTTT CAGRTHGQGEKLFF
TRBJ1-1 14 NA few TRBV9 TGTGCCAGCAGCTTTAGAGGGGGGGTCACTGAAGCTTTCTTT CASSFRGGVTEAFF
TRBJ2-7 13 NA many TRBV12-3/TRBV12-4 TGTGCCAGCAGTTTTCTCTTGGCTGCCGAGCAGTACTTC CASSFLLAAEQYF
TRBJ2-2 16 TRBD1 NA TRBV3-1 TGTGCCAGCAGCCAACAGGGGGCTCGAGCGGTCGGGGAGCTGTTTTTT CASSQQGARAVGELFF
TRBJ1-5 13 NA few TRBV20-1 TGCAGTGCTAGAGGTCAGAAAAATCAGCCCCAGCATTTT CSARGQKNQPQHF
TRBJ2-7 17 TRBD2 NA TRBV7-6 TGTGCCAGCAGCCGGACTAGCGGGGGGAGCTCCTACAATGAGCAGTACTTC CASSRTSGGSSYNEQYF
TRBJ2-1 16 TRBD2 NA TRBV6-6 TGTGCCAGCAGTTTAGCGGGTTGGTCCTCCTACAATGAGCAGTTCTTC CASSLAGWSSYNEQFF
TRBJ1-1 16 TRBD1 NA TRBV5-1 TGCGCCAGCAGCCCCGACCCTCGACAGGGGGGCACTGAAGCTTTCTTT CASSPDPRQGGTEAFF
TRBJ2-3 15 NA NA TRBV5-1 TGCGCCAGCAGCTTGGAAGGGTTTGGCACAGATACGCAGTATTTT CASSLEGFGTDTQYF
TRBJ2-7 15 NA NA TRBV7-2 TGTGCCAGCAGCTTAGTTAGTGGAGCCTTCTACGAGCAGTACTTC CASSLVSGAFYEQYF
TRBJ2-5 13 NA many TRBV10-3 TGTGCCATCAGCCGGGACTTAGAAGAGACCCAGTACTTC CAISRDLEETQYF
TRBJ2-7 13 TRBD1 many TRBV10-3 TGTGCCATCGGACAGGGTAACACTTACGAGCAGTACTTC CAIGQGNTYEQYF
TRBJ2-7 13 NA few TRBV4-2 TGTGCCAGCAGCCAAGATTTGGTTGACGAGCAGTACTTC CASSQDLVDEQYF
TRBJ2-3 14 NA many TRBV10-3 TGTGCCATCAGTGACGGCGGCCACACAGATACGCAGTATTTT CAISDGGHTDTQYF
TRBJ1-5 13 NA many TRBV10-3 TGTGCCATCAGTACGACAGAAAATCAGCCCCAGCATTTT CAISTTENQPQHF
TRBJ1-2 14 TRBD1 many TRBV29-1 TGCAGCGTCATGACAGGGGGGATTGTGGATGGCTACACCTTC CSVMTGGIVDGYTF
TRBJ2-1 16 NA NA TRBV20-1 TGCAGTGCTAGAGATGCGGGGCAGGTGTTTTACAATGAGCAGTTCTTC CSARDAGQVFYNEQFF